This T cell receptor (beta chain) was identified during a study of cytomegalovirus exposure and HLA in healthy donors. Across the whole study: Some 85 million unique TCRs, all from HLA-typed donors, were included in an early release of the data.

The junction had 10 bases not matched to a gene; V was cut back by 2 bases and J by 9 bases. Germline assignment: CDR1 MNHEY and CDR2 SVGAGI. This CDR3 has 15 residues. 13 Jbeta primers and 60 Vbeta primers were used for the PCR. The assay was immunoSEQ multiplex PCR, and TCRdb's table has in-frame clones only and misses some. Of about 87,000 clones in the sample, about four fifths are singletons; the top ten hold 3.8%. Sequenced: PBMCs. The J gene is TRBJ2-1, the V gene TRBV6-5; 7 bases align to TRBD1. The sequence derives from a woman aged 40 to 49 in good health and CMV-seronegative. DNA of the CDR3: TGTGCCAGCAGTTACGCTCAGGGGGTAGTGAGTGAGCAGTTCTTC. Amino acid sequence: CASSYAQGVVSEQFF.